This TCR beta chain was recorded in a study of T cells in localized non-small cell lung cancer. The study, taken as a whole, reports: A raised T cell density in blood coincided with lengthier overall survival. The highest T cell clonality was in uninvolved adjacent lung, above tumor.

With regard to this clone: Its matching antigen is unknown.

Libraries were prepared by immunoSEQ multiplex PCR; TCRdb keeps only in-frame clonotypes and omits some of them. The sample carries about 91,000 clones, about 87% recorded once. The germline V gene has CDR1 SNHLY and CDR2 FYNNEI. This CDR3 contains 15 residues. V was clipped by 7 bases and J by 5 bases, with 19 bases between them. The chain combines TRBV2 with TRBJ2-3; no reliable D call. This TCR came from a man aged 35 to 69 with stage I squamous cell lung carcinoma. The sample in question was peripheral blood, obtained before any cancer treatment. The CDR3 is CASTSHLAGRDTQYF. CDR3 DNA: TGTGCCAGCACCTCCCATTTGGCAGGACGAGATACGCAGTATTTT.